These T cell receptor beta chains were read from a single sample in a study of Graves' ophthalmopathy and Graves' hyperthyroidism. TCRdb reprocessed the multiplex PCR reads with MiXCR, giving one entry per CDR3 protein. The data show roughly 160,000 distinct CDR3 sequences, over 35% seen once. The specimen sequenced was peripheral blood. The receptors stem from a woman in her forties with Graves' ophthalmopathy. The CDR3 runs from the conserved cysteine through the conserved F or W. D genes are given only for firm matches. Size is stated for part of the rows, as once, few or many counts, or as a class when the clone is expanded.

j_gene	v_gene	abundance	d_gene	CDR3aa	CDR3nt
TRBJ1-1	TRBV27	NA	TRBD1	CASRIWTGNTEAFF	TGTGCCAGCAGGATTTGGACAGGAAACACTGAAGCTTTCTTT
TRBJ1-1	TRBV3-1	many	NA	CASSHRSGAFF	TGTGCCAGCAGCCACAGATCGGGAGCTTTCTTT
TRBJ1-3	TRBV27	NA	NA	CASSQTPSGNTIYF	TGTGCCAGCAGCCAAACCCCCTCTGGAAACACCATATATTTT
TRBJ2-3	TRBV7-3	many	TRBD2	CASSFPGGGTDTQYF	TGTGCCAGCAGCTTTCCGGGGGGGGGCACAGATACGCAGTATTTT
TRBJ1-5	TRBV7-2	NA	TRBD1	CASSYYEGARQPQHF	TGTGCCAGCAGCTATTACGAGGGGGCAAGGCAGCCCCAGCATTTT
TRBJ2-5	TRBV10-3	many	NA	CAIRQGGTVQETQYF	TGTGCCATCCGACAAGGAGGGACAGTCCAAGAGACCCAGTACTTC
TRBJ1-1	TRBV12-3/TRBV12-4	NA	NA	CASRTGTGEAFF	TGTGCCAGCAGGACCGGGACCGGAGAAGCTTTCTTT
TRBJ2-5	TRBV6-2/TRBV6-3	NA	NA	CASLGLGETQYF	TGTGCCAGCTTGGGCCTCGGAGAGACCCAGTACTTC
TRBJ1-6	TRBV5-1	many	NA	CASSPRENNSPLHF	TGCGCCAGCAGCCCCCGGGAGAATAATTCACCCCTCCACTTT
TRBJ1-1	TRBV29-1	NA	NA	CSVEGVSGSGTEAFF	TGCAGCGTTGAAGGGGTTTCGGGGTCGGGCACTGAAGCTTTCTTT
TRBJ1-3	TRBV28	many	NA	CASSSAGAGGNTIYF	TGTGCCAGCTCCTCAGCAGGAGCGGGGGGAAACACCATATATTTT
TRBJ1-5	TRBV10-3	NA	NA	CAISDIGGRSQPQHF	TGTGCCATCAGTGACATCGGGGGGAGGTCTCAGCCCCAGCATTTT
TRBJ2-7	TRBV6-2/TRBV6-3	NA	TRBD1	CASSVGQGNHEQYF	TGTGCCAGCAGCGTGGGACAGGGGAATCACGAGCAGTACTTC
TRBJ2-7	TRBV11-1	NA	TRBD1	CASSLGDRGASYEQYF	TGTGCCAGCAGCTTAGGAGACAGGGGGGCCTCCTACGAGCAGTACTTC
TRBJ2-5	TRBV25-1	many	TRBD1	CASSEGTGGWETQYF	TGTGCCAGCAGTGAGGGGACAGGGGGCTGGGAGACCCAGTACTTC
TRBJ1-1	TRBV6-2/TRBV6-3	NA	NA	CASSPRGFEAFF	TGTGCCAGCAGTCCCCGGGGGTTCGAAGCTTTCTTT
TRBJ1-5	TRBV5-1	many	TRBD1	CASSFGTGGREPQHF	TGCGCCAGCAGCTTTGGGACAGGGGGTAGGGAGCCCCAGCATTTT
TRBJ1-1	TRBV5-1	few	NA	CASSLFRYTEAFF	TGCGCCAGCAGCTTGTTCCGGTACACTGAAGCTTTCTTT
TRBJ2-7	TRBV6-1	NA	NA	CASSEQGNEQYF	TGTGCCAGCAGTGAACAGGGGAACGAGCAGTACTTC
TRBJ2-5	TRBV10-3	NA	NA	CAISEAPADRAPFGETQYF	TGTGCCATCAGTGAGGCGCCAGCGGACAGAGCCCCTTTTGGGGAGACCCAGTACTTC
TRBJ2-7	TRBV7-2	once	TRBD1	CASSARTGGASEQYF	TGTGCCAGCAGCGCCAGGACAGGGGGCGCGTCCGAGCAGTACTTC
TRBJ1-2	TRBV5-4	many	TRBD1	CASSETGNYGYTF	TGTGCCAGCAGCGAGACAGGGAACTATGGCTACACCTTC
TRBJ2-5	TRBV6-1	many	TRBD2	CASRGGLAGETQYF	TGTGCCAGCAGGGGCGGACTAGCCGGGGAGACCCAGTACTTC
TRBJ1-6	TRBV12-3/TRBV12-4	NA	TRBD1	CASSSLDRGNSPLHF	TGTGCCAGCAGTTCCCTAGACAGGGGTAATTCACCCCTCCACTTT
TRBJ1-2	TRBV2	many	TRBD1	CASSPGQGAYGYTF	TGTGCCAGCAGTCCGGGACAGGGGGCCTATGGCTACACCTTC
TRBJ1-1	TRBV12-3/TRBV12-4	many	TRBD1	CASSGGQGEAFF	TGTGCCAGCAGTGGGGGACAGGGCGAAGCTTTCTTT
TRBJ2-5	TRBV4-2	many	NA	CASSQGSATFQETQYF	TGTGCCAGCAGCCAAGGATCTGCTACCTTTCAAGAGACCCAGTACTTC
TRBJ2-7	TRBV6-2/TRBV6-3	NA	NA	CATSAGLYYEQYF	TGTGCCACCTCGGCAGGGCTCTACTACGAGCAGTACTTC
TRBJ2-5	TRBV28	NA	NA	CASNGGWETQYF	TGTGCCAGCAACGGGGGCTGGGAGACCCAGTACTTC
TRBJ2-7	TRBV18	many	NA	CASSPQGWYEQYF	TGTGCCAGCTCACCACAGGGGTGGTACGAGCAGTACTTC
TRBJ1-2	TRBV20-1	many	NA	CSAPLADVYGYTF	TGCAGTGCTCCATTGGCGGATGTCTATGGCTACACCTTC
TRBJ2-4	TRBV5-1	many	NA	CASSLAVGIAAKNIQYF	TGCGCCAGCAGCTTGGCTGTAGGGATAGCGGCCAAAAACATTCAGTACTTC
TRBJ2-7	TRBV6-5	NA	NA	CASSYVTSYEQYF	TGTGCCAGCAGTTATGTCACCTCCTACGAGCAGTACTTC
TRBJ1-6	TRBV11-2	many	NA	CASSLERAGNSPLHF	TGTGCCAGCAGCTTAGAGAGGGCTGGTAATTCACCCCTCCACTTT
TRBJ1-2	TRBV5-1	many	NA	CASSPDGSRNGYTF	TGCGCCAGCAGCCCCGACGGCAGTAGAAATGGCTACACCTTC
TRBJ1-1	TRBV6-2/TRBV6-3	NA	NA	CASSYWRAGTEAFF	TGTGCCAGCAGTTACTGGCGGGCGGGGACTGAAGCTTTCTTT
TRBJ1-5	TRBV28	many	TRBD1	CASSFRQSPGTGRFGNQPQHF	TGTGCCAGCAGTTTCCGCCAAAGTCCCGGGACAGGGAGGTTTGGCAATCAGCCCCAGCATTTT
TRBJ2-7	TRBV9	many	TRBD2	CASSVASGMSYEQYF	TGTGCCAGCAGCGTAGCTAGCGGGATGTCCTACGAGCAGTACTTC
TRBJ2-7	TRBV15	NA	NA	CATSRDRGPSYEQYF	TGTGCCACCAGCAGAGATCGGGGACCCTCCTACGAGCAGTACTTC
TRBJ2-7	TRBV12-3/TRBV12-4	many	NA	CASSLGGTYEQYF	TGTGCCAGCAGCTTAGGGGGTACCTACGAGCAGTACTTC
TRBJ2-7	TRBV7-8	many	NA	CASSSISYEQYF	TGTGCCAGCAGCTCTATATCCTACGAGCAGTACTTC
TRBJ2-7	TRBV27	many	TRBD1	CASSGQESYEQYF	TGTGCCAGCAGCGGACAGGAATCCTACGAGCAGTACTTC
TRBJ1-3	TRBV6-2/TRBV6-3	NA	NA	CASRRTWTGNTIYF	TGTGCCAGCAGGAGGACTTGGACTGGAAACACCATATATTTT
TRBJ2-7	TRBV7-2	few	TRBD2	CASSSLAGVYEQYF	TGTGCCAGCAGCTCCTTAGCGGGAGTATACGAGCAGTACTTC
TRBJ2-7	TRBV12-3/TRBV12-4	many	TRBD2	CASSRLAGRYEQYF	TGTGCCAGCAGCAGACTAGCGGGACGGTACGAGCAGTACTTC
TRBJ2-2	TRBV2	few	TRBD2	CASRFTSGGTNTGELFF	TGTGCCAGCAGGTTTACTAGCGGGGGAACCAACACCGGGGAGCTGTTTTTT
TRBJ2-7	TRBV28	once	NA	CASTTTQLREQYF	TGTGCCAGCACCACCACCCAGCTGAGGGAGCAGTACTTC
TRBJ2-7	TRBV4-3	many	TRBD2	CASSQDLLLAGTYEQYF	TGCGCCAGCAGCCAAGATCTCCTACTAGCGGGAACCTACGAGCAGTACTTC
TRBJ1-1	TRBV10-3	NA	NA	CATLYNTEAFF	TGTGCCACCTTATATAACACTGAAGCTTTCTTT
TRBJ2-7	TRBV30	few	NA	CACGTASYEQYF	TGTGCCTGTGGCACCGCCTCCTACGAGCAGTACTTC
TRBJ1-1	TRBV27	NA	TRBD1	CASSVTGWSTEAFF	TGTGCCAGCAGTGTGACAGGGTGGAGCACTGAAGCTTTCTTT
TRBJ1-1	TRBV12-3/TRBV12-4	few	TRBD1	CASQVKGQGAEAFF	TGTGCCAGCCAAGTTAAGGGGCAGGGGGCTGAAGCTTTCTTT
TRBJ2-7	TRBV12-3/TRBV12-4	NA	NA	CASSKGPGDEQYF	TGTGCCAGCAGTAAGGGACCTGGGGACGAGCAGTACTTC
TRBJ2-5	TRBV6-5	many	NA	CASSYPVEGPFGETQYF	TGTGCCAGCAGTTACCCCGTCGAAGGACCCTTTGGAGAGACCCAGTACTTC
TRBJ2-7	TRBV10-2	many	TRBD1	CATAWTGGNEQYF	TGCGCCACCGCCTGGACAGGGGGCAACGAGCAGTACTTC
TRBJ2-7	TRBV4-2	many	NA	CASSQDHAGNSYEQYF	TGTGCCAGCAGCCAAGATCACGCGGGCAACTCCTACGAGCAGTACTTC
TRBJ1-6	TRBV10-3	many	NA	CAITGTENSPLHF	TGTGCCATCACCGGGACGGAGAATTCACCCCTCCACTTT
TRBJ1-1	TRBV7-2	NA	TRBD1	CASSHYRGEAFF	TGTGCCAGCAGCCATTACAGGGGAGAAGCTTTCTTT
TRBJ2-7	TRBV11-3	many	NA	CASSPTQVESYEQYF	TGTGCCAGCAGCCCAACACAGGTAGAATCCTACGAGCAGTACTTC
TRBJ1-2	TRBV6-2/TRBV6-3	many	NA	CASSYLSQGYRYTF	TGTGCCAGCAGTTACCTATCTCAAGGGTATCGCTACACCTTC